This T cell receptor beta chain emerged from a study of lymphopenia after photon versus proton radiotherapy. The CDR3 is 11 amino acids. Germline values: CDR1 DFQATT, CDR2 SNEGSKA (reference sequence). Trimming removed 6 bases from V and 2 bases from J, with 7 bases in between. On this clone: Its antigen is currently unknown.

Study-level results: Survival link was tested only in deceased patients; proton benefit remains a possibility. Proton therapy kept repertoires fairly stable, unlike photons, which gained effector/memory cells.

The data were produced by immunoSEQ multiplex PCR, yet TCRdb's version contains in-frame clones alone and is incomplete. The sample consists of approximately 160,000 clones, about 85% of them appearing once. This sample comprised peripheral blood, obtained from a patient treated with photon-based radiotherapy. This clonotype was obtained from a man aged 50 to 60 with gastric cancer. The V and J genes are TRBV20-1 and TRBJ2-5; tentative D call: TRBD1 (5 bases). CDR3 sequence: CSARTQETQYF. The CDR3 DNA sequence: TGCAGTGCCAGGACACAAGAGACCCAGTACTTC.